Only a few counts were recorded for the clone carrying this T cell receptor beta chain. A much larger clone lies a single base off, so this may be a read error. The CDR3 is made up of 16 amino acids. This sample is part of a study of circulating CD8 cells and anti-PD-1 response in melanoma. Sorting of live CD3+CD8+TCRalphabeta+ cells by PD-1 and/or TIGIT gave four subsets. Each library started from about 15 ng of total RNA using the QIAseq Immune Repertoire TCR panel. MiXCR, run by TCRdb on the reads, gives a single entry per CDR3 protein. Among about 1,300 distinct CDR3 sequences, approximately 11% were seen once, and the ten largest hold around an eighth.

The chain employs TRBV12-3 or TRBV12-4 and TRBJ2-5, with D perhaps TRBD1 or TRBD2 (5 bases each). The TCR comes from a human donor with melanoma. Sequences were derived from CD8+ T cells from PBMCs, sampled at baseline or after one month of anti-PD-1 therapy (not recorded which). CDR3 protein: CASRTGTDPNWETQCF. In DNA, the CDR3 is TGTGCCAGCAGAACCGGGACGGATCCTAATTGGGAGACCCAGTGCTTC.